Sequencing of this TCR beta chain was carried out in a study of spatial heterogeneity in lung cancer. The CDR3 consists of 13 residues. V lost 4 bases and J lost 6, with 14 bases in between. Germline CDR1 reads SQVTM; CDR2 reads ANQGSEA. This clonotype showed up many times. A single record per CDR3 protein comes from TCRdb applying MiXCR to the 5' RACE reads. Of about 29,000 distinct CDR3 sequences in the sample, around 9.3% were seen once. Regarding time point: blood at routine non-recurrence follow-up after resection. This chain connects TRBV29-1 to TRBJ2-3; TRBD2 is a possible D gene (5 bases). This TCR came from a female donor with early-stage non-small cell lung cancer. The source was PBMCs, collected at follow-up. The DNA of the CDR3 is TGCAGCGTTGCGGGAAAGTCCTCGGATACGCAGTATTTT. This encodes CSVAGKSSDTQYF.